The rows below give T cell receptor beta chains drawn from one sample of a study of blood T cells in healthy people across ages. TCRdb processed the 5' RACE reads anew with MiXCR; each CDR3 protein has one entry. The data contain around 1,000,000 distinct CDR3 sequences, approximately 25% of them singletons. The same sample was also studied in work on T cells of mothers and their children.

The sequenced sample consisted of blood. The source of these receptors is a girl aged 2 to 9 in good health. Both conserved end residues are part of each CDR3. The order of the fields is V gene, CDR3 length, J gene, CDR3 protein.

v_call: TRBV7-9; cdr3_length: 16; j_call: TRBJ2-7; cdr3_aa: CASSLVFGKSSYEQYF
v_call: TRBV29-1; cdr3_length: 13; j_call: TRBJ2-1; cdr3_aa: CSVGPLDRNEQFF
v_call: TRBV20-1; cdr3_length: 16; j_call: TRBJ1-3; cdr3_aa: CSARPAAGGIRNTIYF
v_call: TRBV7-2; cdr3_length: 16; j_call: TRBJ2-5; cdr3_aa: CASSLDRGFVQETQYF
v_call: TRBV4-2; cdr3_length: 14; j_call: TRBJ2-5; cdr3_aa: CASSPSITQETQYF
v_call: TRBV19; cdr3_length: 15; j_call: NA; cdr3_aa: CASSILSNAHNEQFF
v_call: TRBV7-2; cdr3_length: 14; j_call: TRBJ2-7; cdr3_aa: CASSLEVGAGEQYF
v_call: TRBV29-1; cdr3_length: 11; j_call: TRBJ2-4; cdr3_aa: CSVGVGDIQYF
v_call: TRBV4-1; cdr3_length: 16; j_call: TRBJ2-3; cdr3_aa: CASSQEEPPYTDTQYF
v_call: TRBV29-1; cdr3_length: 13; j_call: TRBJ2-5; cdr3_aa: CSVDWVPRETQYF
v_call: TRBV13; cdr3_length: 12; j_call: TRBJ1-6; cdr3_aa: CASSVVGRPLHF
v_call: TRBV11-2; cdr3_length: 16; j_call: TRBJ2-3; cdr3_aa: CASSLESSGSTDTQYF
v_call: TRBV27; cdr3_length: 17; j_call: TRBJ2-3; cdr3_aa: CASSLVLAGGRMDTQYF
v_call: TRBV7-8; cdr3_length: 15; j_call: TRBJ2-7; cdr3_aa: CASSSRDYLSYEQYF
v_call: TRBV12-3/TRBV12-4; cdr3_length: 14; j_call: TRBJ2-1; cdr3_aa: CASLPQEWYNEQFF
v_call: TRBV7-2; cdr3_length: 16; j_call: TRBJ2-6; cdr3_aa: CASSLTLNSGANVLTF
v_call: TRBV7-3; cdr3_length: 15; j_call: TRBJ1-1; cdr3_aa: CASSLGAPPNTEAFF
v_call: TRBV20-1; cdr3_length: 13; j_call: NA; cdr3_aa: CSATTPGAYEQYF
v_call: TRBV28; cdr3_length: 14; j_call: TRBJ2-4; cdr3_aa: CASSFVLAKNIQYF
v_call: TRBV13; cdr3_length: 14; j_call: TRBJ2-5; cdr3_aa: CASSSARDQETQYF
v_call: TRBV9; cdr3_length: 13; j_call: TRBJ2-5; cdr3_aa: CASSGGVEETQYF
v_call: TRBV29-1; cdr3_length: 11; j_call: NA; cdr3_aa: CSVGLDNEQFF
v_call: TRBV7-8; cdr3_length: 15; j_call: TRBJ2-4; cdr3_aa: CASSADAGSKNIQYF
v_call: TRBV7-9; cdr3_length: 14; j_call: TRBJ2-1; cdr3_aa: CASSDRDKNNEQFF
v_call: TRBV20-1; cdr3_length: 11; j_call: TRBJ2-7; cdr3_aa: CSAMTGGEQYF
v_call: TRBV28; cdr3_length: 11; j_call: TRBJ2-1; cdr3_aa: CASNLGNAWFF
v_call: TRBV28; cdr3_length: 15; j_call: TRBJ2-1; cdr3_aa: CASSFRQGVRNEQFF
v_call: TRBV5-1; cdr3_length: 13; j_call: TRBJ2-5; cdr3_aa: CASSLESLETQYF
v_call: TRBV3-1; cdr3_length: 12; j_call: NA; cdr3_aa: CASSLPGAEQYF
v_call: TRBV29-1; cdr3_length: 13; j_call: TRBJ2-5; cdr3_aa: CSVAPTAGETQYF
v_call: TRBV5-1; cdr3_length: 14; j_call: TRBJ2-7; cdr3_aa: CASSLEGETYEQYF